This TCR beta chain was obtained from a study of T cell responses to AZD1222 COVID-19 vaccine listed by TCRdb under 2021. For context, the study as a whole: A total of about 250 trial participants underwent TCR sequencing, of whom about 210 had received two doses of AZD1222 and approximately 26 had received two doses of the MenACWY control vaccine. Enrollment into the trials was organized by age into subgroups of 18-55, 56-69 and 70-plus years, and those subgroups contained around 150, 28 and 57 TCR-sequenced participants, respectively.

Explained via the paper, the time point label denotes: about 28 days (+/-7) after the second vaccine dose. Because spike-specific TCR depth and breadth did not differ between the two schedules, AZD1222 recipients who got a second dose at roughly 4 weeks were pooled with those who got a second dose at roughly 12 weeks. Vaccinee samples came from UK trials COV001 and COV002, including a single-blind randomized controlled phase 2/3 trial of AZD1222 (ChAdOx1 nCoV-19) in healthy adults. For TCRbeta chain sequencing, PBMC samples were collected from trial participants at day 0 and at day 28 after the second dose. Results the study describes overall, beyond this receptor: The 56-69-year group was small, and its depth increase did not reach significance, likely because of low power. No day 14 peak-response samples were available, so repertoires were characterized only after the peak T cell response. After two AZD1222 doses, both the breadth and the depth of spike-specific TCRs were significantly higher than at day 0 and than in MenACWY recipients. The whole spike protein was spanned by vaccine-associated CD4 TCRs, and dominant responses were seen in regions 160-218 and 743-854. Participants were mostly white British and included more females than males, and it was suggested by the authors that clonal diversity may have been underestimated. Conclusions about previously exposed vaccinees are limited because only five to seven AZD1222 recipients were SARS-CoV-2 seropositive at baseline. Epitopes outside the regions mutated in the B.1.351 and B.1.1.7 variants were reportedly recognized by nearly half of the unique spike-specific TCRs.

Note on this clone: No cognate antigen has been identified for it. Base qualities are missing; no much larger clone stands one base away.

The CDR3 regions of human TCRbeta chains were subjected to immunosequencing. The study's own analysis went as follows. TCRs in the repertoires were compared against a reference library of SARS-CoV-2-specific TCRs that had been generated with the MIRA antigen-specificity platform. Breadth was defined as the fraction of unique TCRs that were SARS-CoV-2-associated. Depth was defined as the fraction of total T cells that were SARS-CoV-2-associated. Using the MIRA data, each spike-specific TCR was assigned both to the spike region to which the TCR was reactive and to a CD4 or CD8 class. Log10-transformed breadth and depth values were compared by one-way ANOVA with Sidak's multiple comparisons tests. Drawn from immuneACCESS, this table holds only the in-frame rearrangements with V and J called that TCRdb kept. Clones are partly lost; checked studies trace under half to an unresolved V gene and leave the rest unexplained. V, J and clone size were drawn from that table, and D and trimming were deduced from the DNA. This sample holds around 160,000 clones; under 95% were observed only once. The top ten hold roughly 5.5% of the sample.

The trim is 5 bases for V and 3 bases for J, with a gap of 13 bases between the germline ends. Counted from cysteine to phenylalanine, this CDR3 has 15 amino acids. The entry retains the CDR3 DNA only, 45 bases that are in frame from base 1. CDR1 is given as SEHNR and CDR2 as FQNEAQ, both from the germline V gene (reference sequence). The sample was peripheral blood, taken 28 days after the second AZD1222 dose. Here the chain combines TRBV7-9 and TRBJ1-4; TRBD1 might be the D gene, on 5 matching bases. This TCR was recovered from an adult who received the AZD1222 COVID-19 vaccine. Here the CDR3 is given as CASSPYRDPNEKLFF. The sequenced DNA: TGTGCCAGCAGCCCTTACCGGGACCCTAATGAAAAACTGTTTTTT.